The entry that follows covers one TCR beta chain sequence. Its antigen specificity is not known. No base qualities exist here, and no much larger clone lies one base off it. Per the germline V gene, ENHRY is the CDR1 and SYGVKD is the CDR2. Spanning cysteine to phenylalanine, the CDR3 consists of 16 amino acids. The retained sequence is limited to the CDR3, 48 bases, with the frame set at the first base. V is trimmed back by 11 bases and J by 2 bases, and the junction contains 11 bases that no gene match accounts for. TCRbeta CDR3 regions were amplified from genomic DNA using the immunoSEQ Assay, a bias-controlled multiplex PCR. The study's own analysis went as follows. Within the assay, amplification of reference gene primers was used to estimate how many nucleated cells each sample contained. Sequence reads were collapsed and filtered to measure the absolute abundance of every unique TCRbeta CDR3 rearrangement. For each sample, productive Simpson clonality was calculated as the square root of Simpson's diversity index across productive rearrangements. TCRdb mirrors the immuneACCESS table, restricted to in-frame sequences. Some clones are absent from its copies; in checked studies, under half trace to an unresolved V gene, and the reason for the others is unknown. The V and J calls and clone size are taken from that table; D and trimming were inferred from the DNA. In all, the sample holds some 240,000 clones, and around 90% of those were seen once. Roughly 7% of the sample goes to the ten largest clones.

Samples from volunteer blood donors who had recovered from COVID-19 were contributed by a second Seattle source. Collaborating institutions collected whole blood in K2EDTA tubes following their own protocols. For TCRbeta analysis, collaborators shipped samples in one of three forms: frozen whole blood, isolated PBMCs, or DNA extracted from either of those sample types. This specimen comes from a study of blood T cell repertoires in COVID-19 (dated by TCRdb to 2018 to 2020). Describing the broader study: The collaborator samples originated in the United States, Italy and Spain and spanned the acute and convalescent phases of COVID-19. The prospective study material was composed of cDNA or gDNA derived from T cells, B-cell-depleted T cells, or PBMCs. The dataset comprised deeply sampled blood TCRbeta repertoires from subjects exposed to, actively infected with, or recovered from COVID-19. The repertoires were released in a freely available public database intended as a resource for research on the immune response to SARS-CoV-2. The samples were drawn from the first 160 participants of the ongoing ImmuneRACE study and from about 1,200 subjects provided by 6 global collaborators. A de-identified subject ID, COVID-19 status, age in years and sex were almost always included in the sample metadata. Where HLA class I and class II types were available, the types were taken from metadata supplied by the sample provider, not from assay-based typing. The study at large found these results: The amount of clinical and demographic metadata varied by source and participant and was provided uncurated.

Sequenced input: peripheral blood. The receptor was isolated from a man between 60 and 70 years old who had recovered from COVID-19. The V and J genes are TRBV10-3 and TRBJ2-3; 12 bases in the middle match TRBD2. The nucleotides read TGTGCCGTAGCCCCCGGGACTAGCGGGCTCACAGATACGCAGTATTTT. It is translated as CAVAPGTSGLTDTQYF.